This entry concerns a single T cell receptor beta chain. The sample originates from a study of control samples from healthy donors and cancer patients. Germline V gene lookup returns CDR1 SGHRS and CDR2 YFSETQ. This CDR3 has 11 amino acids. Trimming took 7 bases from V and 7 from J, leaving 11 bases between them. Assay: immunoSEQ multiplex PCR; the TCRdb copy retains only in-frame clones and omits some. The sample holds approximately 170,000 clones, 85% to 95% seen once. The rearrangement uses TRBV5-1 and TRBJ1-2; D not certain. Sequencing was carried out using blood. This receptor was obtained from a woman aged 55-69 years in good health. The CDR3 reads CASSGPSGYTF. DNA for the CDR3: TGCGCCAGCTCCGGGCCTAGTGGCTACACCTTC.